The present entry profiles one T cell receptor (beta chain) with its context. What it binds is unknown. This specimen belongs to a study of cytomegalovirus exposure and HLA in healthy donors. Study information: The 120 or so validation repertoires were produced on the same platform as the 670 or so repertoires of the first cohort. This was reported in a later analysis.

General observations from the study: For most TCR sequences rarity was the rule, although some public TCRs occurred in many donors. In vitro experiments confirmed that three CMV-associated chains were specific for CMV antigens. The listing of 150 to 200 TCR beta chains classed them as cytomegalovirus-associated.

CDR1 is LNHDA, CDR2 SQIVND, per germline (reference sequence). The CDR3 is made up of 15 amino acids. Between the trimmed V and J ends, which lost 4 bases and 0 bases, there was a span of 10 bases. Assay: immunoSEQ multiplex PCR; the TCRdb copy retains only in-frame clones and omits some. Of over 150,000 clones in the sample, roughly 84% were seen once. The chain carries TRBV19 and TRBJ1-5; maybe TRBD1 (5 bases). This TCR was sampled from a woman aged 18-29 years in good health and CMV-seropositive. Sequenced: PBMCs. CDR3 loop: CASSRGGSSNQPQHF. For the CDR3, the DNA is TGTGCCAGTAGTAGGGGGGGAAGTAGCAATCAGCCCCAGCATTTT.